Each of the 29 T cell receptor beta chains below was sequenced from the same sample in a study of technical replicates of blood from a few donors. Using immunoSEQ multiplex PCR, the repertoire was profiled, and TCRdb retains in-frame clones only, with some absent. The sample has tens of thousands of clones; approximately 95% are singletons. Sequencing was performed on T cells isolated from PBMCs. Source of these receptors: a human donor in good health.

This chain joins TRBV30 and TRBJ2-2; 10 positions match TRBD2. This CDR3 has 17 residues. V was pared by 3 bases and J by 6 bases, with 13 bases of the junction left unmatched. The germline CDR1 and CDR2 sequences are GTSNPN and SVGIG (reference sequence). Here the CDR3 reads CAWRPALAGVPAGELFF. CDR3 bases: TGTGCCTGGAGGCCGGCCCTAGCGGGAGTACCGGCCGGGGAGCTGTTTTTT.

The rearrangement links TRBV7-8 to TRBJ2-7; TRBD2 matches at 11 bases. The V and J ends lost 6 bases and 0 bases, in that order; junction bases with no gene match: 4. Germline V gene lookup returns CDR1 SGHVS and CDR2 FQNEAQ. The CDR3 consists of 15 residues. CDR3 loop: CASSLTSGSSYEQYF. For the CDR3, the DNA is TGTGCCAGCAGTTTAACTAGCGGGAGCTCCTACGAGCAGTACTTC.

The chain couples TRBV7-2 to TRBJ1-3, with D tentatively TRBD1 (6 bases). The CDR3 has 16 residues. Trimming removed 0 bases from V and 0 bases from J, with 9 bases in between. CDR1 SGHTA and CDR2 FQGNSA come from the germline V gene. Written as DNA, the CDR3 is TGTGCCAGCAGCTTAGCGCTGGGGGCCTCTGGAAACACCATATATTTT. Protein sequence: CASSLALGASGNTIYF.

This clone was seen just once. The J gene is TRBJ2-7, the V gene TRBV6-6; 7 bases map to TRBD2. The CDR3 runs to 14 residues. Germline trimming cut 6 bases from V and 5 bases from J; bases unmatched to any gene: 10. The V gene's germline CDR1 is MNHNY and CDR2 SVGAGI (reference sequence). The CDR3 protein is CASSYRGREDEQYF. The CDR3 nucleotides read TGTGCCAGCAGCTACCGGGGGAGGGAGGACGAGCAGTACTTC.

V gene TRBV4-1 combines with J gene TRBJ2-5; TRBD2 aligns across 9 bases. Germline loops: CDR1 MGHRA, CDR2 YSYEKL. The CDR3 is 15 amino acids. Trimming took 1 base from V and 1 from J; bases not matched to a gene: 1. As DNA, the CDR3 is TGCGCCAGCAGCCAAGTTAGCGGGAGCCAAGAGACCCAGTACTTC. As protein: CASSQVSGSQETQYF.

The chain carries TRBV9 and TRBJ2-7; maybe TRBD2 (6 bases). This CDR3 has 14 residues. CDR1 is SGDLS, CDR2 YYNGEE, per germline. V was cut by 2 bases and J by 2 bases, with 11 bases left in between. The CDR3 region is CASSVGLFTYEQYF. CDR3 DNA: TGTGCCAGCAGCGTTGGACTATTCACCTACGAGCAGTACTTC.

CDR3 residues: CASSDRRNEKLFF. CDR3 nucleotides: TGTGCCAGTAGCGACAGGCGGAATGAAAAACTGTTTTTT. This chain connects TRBV19 to TRBJ1-4; TRBD1 is a possible D gene (6 bases). V dropped 6 bases and J dropped 5 bases, with 10 bases sitting between them. The CDR3 runs to 13 residues. In germline, CDR1 is LNHDA, CDR2 SQIVND (reference sequence). The full variable domain, rest sourced from reference TRBV19 and TRBJ1-4, is DGGITQSPKYLFRKEGQNVTLSCEQNLNHDAMYWYRQDPGQGLRLIYYSQIVNDFQKGDIAEGYSVSREKKESFPLTVTSAQKNPTAFYLCASSDRRNEKLFFGSGTQLSVL.

The chain is built from TRBV7-8 and TRBJ2-1, with unresolved D. V lost 2 bases, J lost 9 bases, and 11 bases lay in between. The CDR3 consists of 13 residues. CDR1 and CDR2 from the germline V gene are SGHVS and FQNEAQ. This chain's CDR3 is CASSLTVMAEQFF. CDR3 coding DNA: TGTGCCAGCAGCTTAACAGTTATGGCTGAGCAGTTCTTC.

V is TRBV27 and J is TRBJ1-5; TRBD1 is a possible D gene (5 bases). CDR3 length: 13 residues. The V and J ends lost 5 bases and 7 bases respectively, with 12 bases between them. Germline-derived CDR1 and CDR2 are MNHEY and SMNVEV (reference sequence). The CDR3 reads CASSPPGVQPQHF. The CDR3, as DNA: TGTGCCAGCAGTCCCCCGGGGGTCCAGCCCCAGCATTTT.

The gene calls are TRBV10-3 and TRBJ1-2; D is possibly TRBD1 (6 bases). The CDR3 is 14 amino acids. Germline values: CDR1 ENHRY, CDR2 SYGVKD. The germline V and J ends were trimmed by 11 bases and 2 bases, with 18 bases remaining between them. The CDR3 nucleotides are TGTGCCGTCGTTGAGGGGGGGTCGAACTATGGCTACACCTTC. Its translation: CAVVEGGSNYGYTF.

CDR3 DNA: TGTGCCAGCAGCCATAATACTAGAACGTACGAGCAGTACTTC. This translates into CASSHNTRTYEQYF. The chain couples TRBV11-2 to TRBJ2-7, with TRBD2 as a possible D gene (5 bases). Germline lookup yields CDR1 SGHAT and CDR2 FQNNGV. The CDR3 loop spans 14 amino acids. V shed 5 bases and J shed 4 bases, with 15 bases lying between them.

DNA of the CDR3: TGTGCCAGCAGCTTGCCAGGGCGCTATGGCTACACCTTC. Translated: CASSLPGRYGYTF. The chain couples TRBV7-2 to TRBJ1-2; tentative D call: TRBD1 (5 bases). The CDR3 runs to 13 residues. Trimming took off 3 bases at V and 4 bases at J, with 9 bases between the two ends. In germline, CDR1 is SGHTA, CDR2 FQGNSA.

V is TRBV7-9 and J is TRBJ2-5; 10 bases fit TRBD1. V dropped 5 bases and J dropped 13; count of bases not matched to a gene: 4. Germline values: CDR1 SEHNR, CDR2 FQNEAQ (reference sequence). The length of the CDR3 is 11 residues. In DNA form, the CDR3 reads TGTGCCAGCAGCCCTGGGACAGGGGCGTACTTC. It specifies CASSPGTGAYF.

The V and J genes are TRBV6-5 and TRBJ1-2, with D hard to call. Trimming shortened V by 4 bases and J by 4 bases, and 10 bases separated the two germline ends. This CDR3 region has 13 residues. The germline V gene encodes CDR1 MNHEY and CDR2 SVGAGI. DNA for the CDR3: TGTGCCAGCAGTTCGGTCCGCGCCTATGGCTACACCTTC. Protein: CASSSVRAYGYTF.

This chain connects TRBV19 to TRBJ1-2; D remains unclear. This CDR3 is built from 15 residues. The V gene's germline CDR1 is LNHDA and CDR2 SQIVND (reference sequence). V was shortened by 7 bases and J by 2 bases, with 17 bases between the two germline ends. The CDR3 DNA follows: TGTGCCAGTACCTTAGGAGAGGGATCGAACTATGGCTACACCTTC. As protein: CASTLGEGSNYGYTF.

This clone has only one observation. The rearrangement joins TRBV2 to TRBJ2-2; 7 nucleotides agree with TRBD1. The germline V gene has CDR1 SNHLY and CDR2 FYNNEI. This CDR3 comprises 14 residues. Trimming cost V 6 bases and J 4 bases; bases outside gene matches: 5. The CDR3 coding sequence is TGTGCCAGCAGAGAGACAGGGCCCACCGGGGAGCTGTTTTTT. This codes for CASRETGPTGELFF.

The genes are TRBV10-3 and TRBJ2-1, with 14 bases lining up with TRBD2. Germline values: CDR1 ENHRY, CDR2 SYGVKD. The CDR3 runs 18 residues. The V and J ends lost 10 bases and 0 bases, in that order; junction bases with no gene match: 11. CDR3 in DNA: TGTGCCACCAGACCGGGACTAGCGGGAGAGGGCTCCTACAATGAGCAGTTCTTC. Translation gives CATRPGLAGEGSYNEQFF.

The J gene is TRBJ2-1, the V gene TRBV7-9, with TRBD2 identical over 11 bases. V trimming: 2 bases; J trimming: 12 bases; junction bases outside the gene matches: 18. The CDR3 has 18 amino acids. Germline loops: CDR1 SEHNR, CDR2 FQNEAQ (reference sequence). As DNA, the CDR3 is TGTGCCAGCAGCTTACTAGCGGGAGGTTCTGCTGATACAATGAGGCAGTTCTTC. It yields the protein CASSLLAGGSADTMRQFF.

This clone was counted many times. The genes are TRBV19 and TRBJ2-1; 10 bases map to TRBD2. CDR1 and CDR2 from the germline V gene are LNHDA and SQIVND (reference sequence). Germline trimming cut 4 bases from V and 5 bases from J; bases unmatched to any gene: 5. The CDR3 extends over 15 amino acids. CDR3 loop: CASSTGTSANNEQFF. CDR3 DNA: TGTGCCAGTAGTACCGGGACTAGCGCGAACAATGAGCAGTTCTTC. Supplemented by reference TRBV19 and TRBJ2-1, the full variable domain reads DGGITQSPKYLFRKEGQNVTLSCEQNLNHDAMYWYRQDPGQGLRLIYYSQIVNDFQKGDIAEGYSVSREKKESFPLTVTSAQKNPTAFYLCASSTGTSANNEQFFGPGTRLTVL.

The J gene is TRBJ2-1, the V gene TRBV27; the match to TRBD2 covers 12 bases. Germline V gene sequence: CDR1 MNHEY, CDR2 SMNVEV (reference sequence). The CDR3 is 15 amino acids. The V segment lost 5 bases and the J segment 8 bases; nucleotides outside the gene matches: 7. The CDR3 reads CASSPTSGSTDEQFF. CDR3 DNA: TGTGCCAGCAGTCCGACTAGCGGGAGTACGGATGAGCAGTTCTTC.

The chain links TRBV28 to TRBJ1-1; unclear D gene. Trimming took 6 bases from V and 3 from J, leaving 5 bases between them. The CDR3 has 11 amino acids. CDR1 and CDR2 (germline): MDHEN, SYDVKM. CDR3 nucleotides: TGTGCCAGCAGCGGTTACACTGAAGCTTTCTTT. It is translated as CASSGYTEAFF.

This sequence joins TRBV7-9 and TRBJ2-1; D gene unclear. V was trimmed by 1 base and J by 8 bases, leaving 6 bases between them. This CDR3 contains 12 residues. Per germline, CDR1 SEHNR and CDR2 FQNEAQ (reference sequence). Here the CDR3 reads CASSLVRYEQFF. The CDR3 DNA sequence: TGTGCCAGCAGCTTAGTTAGATATGAGCAGTTCTTC.

V gene TRBV30 combines with J gene TRBJ2-2, with TRBD2 matching 7 bases. J lost 7 bases, V lost 2 bases, and 4 bases had no gene match. CDR1 and CDR2 (germline): GTSNPN, SVGIG (reference sequence). The CDR3 is made up of 13 amino acids. CDR3 coding DNA: TGTGCCTGGAGTCGGCGGGAGAGCGGGGAGCTGTTTTTT. Residues: CAWSRRESGELFF.

This chain connects TRBV7-3 to TRBJ2-5; the D gene is possibly TRBD2 (5 bases). The CDR3 runs 16 residues. The ends were cut back, 5 bases at V and 2 bases at J, with 18 bases in the middle. Germline V gives CDR1 SGHTA, CDR2 FQGTGA. CDR3 coding DNA: TGTGCCAGCAGCCCACAGCCATTGGGCGGGCAAGAGACCCAGTACTTC. It codes for CASSPQPLGGQETQYF.

J is TRBJ2-1 and V is TRBV11-2; 8 nucleotides agree with TRBD2. The CDR3 is made up of 15 amino acids. Germline CDR1 reads SGHAT; CDR2 reads FQNNGV. V gave up 2 bases and J gave up 6 bases; unmatched junction bases: 6. The CDR3 DNA reads TGTGCCAGCAGCTTATTCGGGGGGGGACTCAATGAGCAGTTCTTC. Translation gives CASSLFGGGLNEQFF.

The chain joins TRBV6-6 to TRBJ2-2; 7 nucleotides line up with TRBD2. Germline trimming cut 0 bases from V and 8 bases from J; bases unmatched to any gene: 3. CDR1 is MNHNY, CDR2 SVGAGI, per germline (reference sequence). The CDR3 covers 14 residues. The CDR3 region is CASSYSLADGELFF. The CDR3 nucleotides read TGTGCCAGCAGTTACTCCCTAGCGGATGGGGAGCTGTTTTTT.

The chain recombines TRBV13 with TRBJ1-1; tentative D call: TRBD1 (5 bases). CDR1 PRHDT and CDR2 FYEKMQ come from the germline V gene (reference sequence). This CDR3 has 13 residues. V lost 6 bases and J lost 1, with 9 bases in between. CDR3 sequence: CASRPTGNTEAFF. Here the CDR3 DNA reads TGTGCCAGCAGACCTACAGGGAACACTGAAGCTTTCTTT. Full variable domain (remainder filled in from reference TRBV13 and TRBJ1-1): AAGVIQSPRHLIKEKRETATLKCYPIPRHDTVYWYQQGPGQDPQFLISFYEKMQSDKGSIPDRFSAQQFSDYHSELNMSSLELGDSALYFCASRPTGNTEAFFGQGTRLTVV.

The chain uses TRBV30 and TRBJ2-2, with D possibly matching TRBD1 (5 bases). The germline V gene has CDR1 GTSNPN and CDR2 SVGIG (reference sequence). Trimming cost V 6 bases and J 4 bases, with 18 bases left between them. The CDR3 is 15 residues long. CDR3 sequence (DNA): TGTGCCTGCATGGGGCCTGTAGTCTTCACCGGGGAGCTGTTTTTT. Translation gives CACMGPVVFTGELFF.

This sequence joins TRBV19 and TRBJ1-1, with a weak D call TRBD1 (6 bases). CDR1 is LNHDA and CDR2 is SQIVND in the germline V gene (reference sequence). The CDR3 runs to 14 residues. Between the trimmed V and J ends, which lost 2 bases and 6 bases, there was a span of 13 bases. Here the CDR3 DNA reads TGTGCCAGTAGTATAAGGCCGGGGGGCTCTGAAGCTTTCTTT. Translating gives CASSIRPGGSEAFF.